This T cell receptor beta chain was sequenced during a study of shared clonotypes between healthy human individuals. This clone was detected a few times. The CDR3 extends over 14 amino acids. Losses at the gene ends were 1 base for V and 2 bases for J; bases not matched to a gene: 2. Germline V gene lookup returns CDR1 MNHEY and CDR2 SVGAGI. Profiling relied on immunoSEQ multiplex PCR, and the TCRdb table lists in-frame clones only, not all of them. The sample carries about 2.2 million clones, about 94% recorded once. Naive CD8 cells lacked CD45RO, underwent positive selection for CCR7 and left out terminally differentiated effector memory CD45RA+ cells. None of the donors, who were healthy HIV-negative adults, had recently had acute infections or vaccinations.

This TCR was recovered from a man younger than 35 in good health. Some clones in this sample may be carry-over from other donors' samples. This chain connects TRBV6-5 to TRBJ2-7, with 7 bases lining up with TRBD1. Sequences were obtained from naive CD8+ T cells from PBMCs. The CDR3 sequence is CASSYYQGAYEQYF. CDR3 nucleotides: TGTGCCAGCAGTTACTACCAGGGGGCCTACGAGCAGTACTTC.